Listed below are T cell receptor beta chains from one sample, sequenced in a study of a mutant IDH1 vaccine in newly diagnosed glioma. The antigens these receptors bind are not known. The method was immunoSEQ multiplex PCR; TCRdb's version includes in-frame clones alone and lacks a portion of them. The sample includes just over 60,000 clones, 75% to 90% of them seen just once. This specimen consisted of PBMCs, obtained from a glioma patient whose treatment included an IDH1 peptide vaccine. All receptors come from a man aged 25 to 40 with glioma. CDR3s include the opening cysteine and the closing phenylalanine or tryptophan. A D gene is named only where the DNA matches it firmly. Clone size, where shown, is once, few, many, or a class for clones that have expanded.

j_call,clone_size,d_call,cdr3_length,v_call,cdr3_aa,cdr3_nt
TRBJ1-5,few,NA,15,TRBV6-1,CASSEQKVSNQPQHF,TGTGCCAGCAGTGAACAAAAGGTGAGCAATCAGCCCCAGCATTTT
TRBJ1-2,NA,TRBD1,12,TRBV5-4,CASSGGQEGYTF,TGTGCCAGCAGCGGGGGACAGGAGGGCTACACCTTC
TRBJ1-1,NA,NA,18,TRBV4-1,CASSQVLLDRTRNTEAFF,TGCGCCAGCAGCCAAGTCCTCCTAGACAGGACAAGGAACACTGAAGCTTTCTTT
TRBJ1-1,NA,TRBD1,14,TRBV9,CASSWEGASTEAFF,TGTGCCAGCAGCTGGGAGGGGGCGAGCACTGAAGCTTTCTTT
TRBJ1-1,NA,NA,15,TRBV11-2,CASRRSGELDTEAFF,TGTGCCAGCAGACGAAGCGGGGAATTGGACACTGAAGCTTTCTTT
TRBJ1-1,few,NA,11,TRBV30,CAWNRNTEAFF,TGTGCCTGGAACAGGAACACTGAAGCTTTCTTT
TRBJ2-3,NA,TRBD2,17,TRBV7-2,CASRPGFGRGDTDTQYF,TGTGCCAGCAGGCCAGGATTCGGGCGGGGGGACACAGATACGCAGTATTTT
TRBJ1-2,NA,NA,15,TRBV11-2,CASSLDPQGHYGYTF,TGTGCCAGCAGCTTAGATCCCCAGGGGCACTATGGCTACACCTTC
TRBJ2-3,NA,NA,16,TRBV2,CASSGIRRGVTDTQYF,TGTGCCAGCAGTGGGATCAGGAGGGGCGTCACAGATACGCAGTATTTT
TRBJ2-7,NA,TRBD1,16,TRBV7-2,CASSLIARTGTYEQYF,TGTGCCAGCAGCTTAATCGCCCGGACAGGGACCTACGAGCAGTACTTC
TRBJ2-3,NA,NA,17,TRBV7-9,CASSLKRGADSTDTQYF,TGTGCCAGCAGCTTGAAACGGGGGGCCGATAGCACAGATACGCAGTATTTT
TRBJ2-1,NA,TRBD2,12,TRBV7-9,CASSGTSGDEFF,TGTGCCAGCAGCGGGACTAGCGGGGATGAGTTCTTC
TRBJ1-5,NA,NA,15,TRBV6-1,CASSEGPTVWEPQHF,TGTGCCAGCAGTGAAGGGCCGACCGTTTGGGAACCCCAGCATTTT
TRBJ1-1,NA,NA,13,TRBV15,CAASRSRGTEAFF,TGTGCCGCCTCCCGTAGTCGGGGAACTGAAGCTTTCTTT
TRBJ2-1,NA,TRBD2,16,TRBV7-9,CASSLVNGGADNEQFF,TGTGCCAGCAGCTTAGTCAACGGGGGGGCCGACAATGAGCAGTTCTTC
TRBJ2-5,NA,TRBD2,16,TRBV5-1,CASSLTSGGDQETQYF,TGCGCCAGCAGCTTGACTAGCGGGGGGGACCAAGAGACCCAGTACTTC
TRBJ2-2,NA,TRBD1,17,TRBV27,CASRGQGAGRNTGELFF,TGTGCCAGCAGGGGACAGGGGGCCGGAAGAAACACCGGGGAGCTGTTTTTT
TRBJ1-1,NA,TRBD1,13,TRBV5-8,CASNRGQGTEAFF,TGTGCCAGCAATAGGGGGCAGGGGACTGAAGCTTTCTTT
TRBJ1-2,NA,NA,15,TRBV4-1,CASSQGTANPYGYTF,TGCGCCAGCAGCCAAGGGACAGCCAATCCCTATGGCTACACCTTC
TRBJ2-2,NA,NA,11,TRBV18,CASSPTGELFF,TGTGCCAGCTCACCCACCGGGGAGCTGTTTTTT
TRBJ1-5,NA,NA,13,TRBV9,CASSVTERSPQHF,TGTGCCAGCAGCGTAACAGAGAGAAGCCCCCAGCATTTT
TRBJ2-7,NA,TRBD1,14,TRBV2,CASSEQGASYEQYF,TGTGCCAGCAGTGAACAGGGGGCGTCCTACGAGCAGTACTTC
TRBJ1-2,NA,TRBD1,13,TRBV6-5,CASSLTGDYGYTF,TGTGCCAGCAGTTTGACAGGGGACTATGGCTACACCTTC
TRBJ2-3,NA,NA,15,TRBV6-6,CASRWTPPGPDTQYF,TGTGCCAGCAGATGGACTCCTCCAGGACCAGATACGCAGTATTTT
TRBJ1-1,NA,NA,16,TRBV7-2,CASSLGPPVYNTEAFF,TGTGCCAGCAGCTTAGGGCCTCCTGTTTATAACACTGAAGCTTTCTTT
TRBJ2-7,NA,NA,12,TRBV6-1,CASSELGYEQYF,TGTGCCAGCAGTGAACTGGGGTACGAGCAGTACTTC
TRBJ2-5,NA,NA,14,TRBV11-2,CASSLRRGQETQYF,TGTGCCAGCAGCTTAAGAAGGGGTCAAGAGACCCAGTACTTC
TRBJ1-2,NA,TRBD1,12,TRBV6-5,CASRGQAYGYTF,TGTGCCAGCAGGGGACAGGCCTATGGCTACACCTTC
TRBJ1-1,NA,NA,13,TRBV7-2,CASSLVKQGKAFF,TGTGCCAGCAGCTTAGTTAAGCAGGGGAAAGCTTTCTTT
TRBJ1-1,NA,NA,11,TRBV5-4,CAGSGNTEAFF,TGTGCTGGATCAGGGAACACTGAAGCTTTCTTT
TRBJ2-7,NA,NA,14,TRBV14,CASSQELGGNEQYF,TGTGCCAGCAGCCAAGAACTGGGTGGGAACGAGCAGTACTTC
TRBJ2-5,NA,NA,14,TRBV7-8,CASSSRDGQETQYF,TGTGCCAGCAGTTCCCGGGACGGCCAAGAGACCCAGTACTTC
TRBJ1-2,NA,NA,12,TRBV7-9,CASSFRHYGYTF,TGTGCCAGCAGCTTTAGGCACTATGGCTACACCTTC
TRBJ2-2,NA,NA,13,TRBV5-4,CASSGTVAGELFF,TGTGCCAGCAGCGGTACGGTAGCCGGGGAGCTGTTTTTT
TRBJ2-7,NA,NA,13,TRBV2,CASSRDRSYEQYF,TGTGCCAGCAGCCGGGACCGCAGCTACGAGCAGTACTTC
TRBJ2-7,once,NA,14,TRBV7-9,CASSPRGVGYEQYF,TGTGCCAGCAGCCCGAGGGGGGTCGGCTACGAGCAGTACTTC
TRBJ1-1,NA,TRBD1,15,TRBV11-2,CASRNVGDRASSAFF,TGTGCCAGCAGAAACGTAGGGGACAGGGCCTCTAGTGCTTTCTTT
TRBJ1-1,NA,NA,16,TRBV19,CASSIERRKMNTEAFF,TGTGCCAGTAGTATCGAGCGAAGGAAAATGAACACTGAAGCTTTCTTT
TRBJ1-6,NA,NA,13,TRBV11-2,CASSSGGYSPLHF,TGTGCCAGCAGCTCAGGAGGGTATTCACCCCTCCACTTT
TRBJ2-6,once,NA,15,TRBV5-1,CASSLADSGANVLTF,TGCGCCAGCAGCTTGGCGGACTCTGGGGCCAACGTCCTGACTTTC
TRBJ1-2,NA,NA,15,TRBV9,CASSVAGLLNYGYTF,TGTGCCAGCAGCGTAGCAGGGCTTTTGAACTATGGCTACACCTTC
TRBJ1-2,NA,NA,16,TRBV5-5,CASSLGYRDRSYGYTF,TGTGCCAGCAGCTTGGGGTACCGAGACAGATCCTATGGCTACACCTTC
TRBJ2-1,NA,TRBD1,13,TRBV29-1,CSVEQGAGNEQFF,TGCAGCGTTGAACAGGGGGCTGGAAATGAGCAGTTCTTC